This T cell receptor (beta chain) originates from a study of blood T cell repertoires in COVID-19. For the study at large: The United States, Italy and Spain provided the acute and convalescent COVID-19 samples. Sample material is recorded as cDNA or gDNA derived from T cells, B-cell-depleted T cells, or PBMCs.

This CDR3 is 12 amino acids long. Germline loops: CDR1 SNHLY, CDR2 FYNNEI. Trimming stripped 6 bases from V and 7 bases from J, with 9 bases between. How the authors handled the data: The authors estimated nucleated cell counts from reference gene primer amplification. TCRdb's table, derived via immunoSEQ multiplex PCR, lists solely in-frame clones and lacks some. The DNA was the basis for D and trimming; V, J and clone size are from that table. The sample shows some 38,000 clones, 80% of them seen only once. The sample was peripheral blood. The origin of this receptor is a woman in her 70s with acute or convalescent COVID-19. The chain has TRBV2 and TRBJ1-4; D perhaps matches TRBD1 (5 bases). CDR3 amino acids: CASRRDLEKLFF. Written as DNA, the CDR3 is TGTGCCAGCAGGCGGGACCTTGAAAAACTGTTTTTT.